This is a list of T cell receptor beta chains from one sample in a study of post-analysis software for immune sequencing data. TCRdb reprocessed the PCR reads with MiXCR, giving one entry per CDR3 protein. Among about 820,000 distinct CDR3 sequences, around 53% were seen once, and the ten largest hold 4.6%. What was sequenced was blood. Receptor source: a girl between 5 and 17 years old with multiple sclerosis. CDR3s include the opening cysteine and the closing phenylalanine or tryptophan. D genes are given only for firm matches. Only part of the rows carry a size: once, few, many, or a class if the clone is expanded.

d_gene	abundance	j_gene	v_gene	CDR3aa	CDR3nt
TRBD1	-	TRBJ2-7	TRBV10-3	CAIRDRGYEQYF	TGTGCCATCCGAGACAGGGGATACGAGCAGTACTTC
TRBD1	-	TRBJ2-7	TRBV29-1	CSVEDPAGGGYEQYF	TGCAGCGTTGAAGATCCCGCAGGGGGCGGGTACGAGCAGTACTTC
TRBD2	few	TRBJ2-5	TRBV7-9	CASSFREGTLDLQETQYF	TGTGCCAGCAGCTTCAGGGAGGGAACCCTCGACCTCCAAGAGACCCAGTACTTC
TRBD1	-	TRBJ1-1	TRBV18	CASSPPGTAAEAFF	TGTGCCAGCTCACCGCCCGGGACAGCTGCTGAAGCTTTCTTT
-	once	TRBJ2-7	TRBV3-1	CASSRSQSYEQYF	TGTGCCAGCAGCCGCTCCCAGTCCTACGAGCAGTACTTC
-	few	TRBJ2-6	TRBV12-3/TRBV12-4	CASSESVFSGANVLTF	TGTGCCAGCTCGGAGTCAGTTTTCTCTGGGGCCAACGTCCTGACTTTC
TRBD2	-	TRBJ2-1	TRBV6-1	CASERGLAGEGSYNEQFF	TGTGCCAGCGAAAGGGGACTAGCGGGAGAGGGCTCCTACAATGAGCAGTTCTTC
-	-	TRBJ2-6	TRBV5-1	CASSVQVSGTNVLTF	TGCGCCAGCAGCGTACAAGTCTCTGGGACCAACGTCCTGACTTTC
TRBD2	many	TRBJ2-1	TRBV20-1	CSARGLADYNEQFF	TGCAGTGCACGGGGACTAGCGGACTACAATGAGCAGTTCTTC
TRBD2	-	TRBJ2-2	TRBV20-1	CSASLAGGGELFF	TGCAGTGCTAGCCTAGCGGGAGGTGGGGAGCTGTTTTTT
-	-	TRBJ1-4	TRBV29-1	CSVGLRLHEKLFF	TGCAGCGTTGGTCTCCGTCTACATGAAAAACTGTTTTTT
-	-	TRBJ2-6	TRBV9	CASSVATGTNVLTF	TGTGCCAGCAGCGTAGCTACTGGGACCAACGTCCTGACTTTC
-	few	TRBJ2-7	TRBV29-1	CSVRRGLGYEQYF	TGCAGCGTTCGACGAGGTTTGGGGTACGAGCAGTACTTC
-	few	TRBJ2-7	TRBV6-6	CASSFDRSYEQYF	TGTGCCAGCAGTTTCGACAGGTCCTACGAGCAGTACTTC
TRBD2	-	TRBJ2-1	TRBV5-1	CASSFLTSGIDEQFF	TGCGCCAGCAGCTTTTTGACTAGCGGGATAGATGAGCAGTTCTTC
-	few	TRBJ2-5	TRBV5-1	CASSRPEETQYF	TGCGCCAGCAGCCGCCCCGAAGAGACCCAGTACTTC
-	-	TRBJ2-7	TRBV30	CAWSRQERHEQYF	TGTGCCTGGAGTAGGCAGGAACGACACGAGCAGTACTTC
-	-	TRBJ1-2	TRBV7-2	CASSSTGPYGYTF	TGTGCCAGCAGCTCAACAGGGCCCTATGGCTACACCTTC
TRBD1	once	TRBJ2-7	TRBV27	CASSSIPGQLYEQYF	TGTGCCAGCTCCTCCATCCCGGGACAGCTCTACGAGCAGTACTTC
TRBD1	-	TRBJ1-1	TRBV20-1	CSAGVRGQAEAFF	TGCAGTGCTGGGGTTAGGGGGCAAGCTGAAGCTTTCTTT
TRBD1	few	TRBJ2-5	TRBV6-6	CASSQDRAGETQYF	TGTGCCAGCAGTCAGGACAGGGCTGGGGAGACCCAGTACTTC
-	few	TRBJ2-7	TRBV30	CALSFTTWGEQYF	TGTGCCCTAAGCTTTACAACATGGGGCGAGCAGTACTTC
-	-	TRBJ2-2	TRBV7-9	CASSLAWDTSNTGELFF	TGTGCCAGCAGCTTAGCCTGGGACACTTCGAACACCGGGGAGCTGTTTTTT
-	-	TRBJ2-3	TRBV20-1	CSTWTSVDDTQYF	TGCAGTACGTGGACGTCGGTGGACGATACGCAGTATTTT
-	-	TRBJ1-5	TRBV5-1	CASSLDGGANQPQHF	TGCGCCAGCAGCTTGGATGGGGGGGCAAATCAGCCCCAGCATTTT
-	few	TRBJ2-3	TRBV20-1	CSATDQTSEYF	TGCAGTGCTACGGACCAAACGTCGGAGTATTTT
TRBD1	-	TRBJ2-6	TRBV12-3/TRBV12-4	CASSFNRGTGANVLTF	TGTGCCAGCAGTTTCAACAGGGGGACTGGGGCCAACGTCCTGACTTTC
TRBD2	few	TRBJ2-1	TRBV10-3	CAISPTSGSYNEQFF	TGTGCCATCAGCCCGACTAGCGGCTCCTACAATGAGCAGTTCTTC
-	-	TRBJ1-2	TRBV10-3	CAISESTGRSYGYTF	TGTGCCATCAGTGAGTCGACTGGCAGGAGCTATGGCTACACCTTC
-	-	TRBJ2-3	TRBV25-1	CATEQGPSTDTQYF	TGTGCCACCGAACAAGGACCTAGCACAGATACGCAGTATTTT
-	-	TRBJ2-1	TRBV20-1	CSARVNERSSSYNEQFF	TGCAGTGCTAGAGTTAACGAGCGATCGAGCTCCTACAATGAGCAGTTCTTC
-	-	TRBJ1-5	TRBV7-2	CASSWGGISNQPQHF	TGTGCCAGCAGCTGGGGGGGTATTAGCAATCAGCCCCAGCATTTT
TRBD2	-	TRBJ2-1	TRBV12-3/TRBV12-4	CASSPTRVGGNEQFF	TGTGCCAGCAGCCCCACCCGAGTCGGGGGGAATGAGCAGTTCTTC
-	-	TRBJ1-1	TRBV5-1	CASSIPEGTEAFF	TGCGCCAGCAGCATTCCCGAGGGCACTGAAGCTTTCTTT
TRBD1	-	TRBJ2-7	TRBV7-2	CASSRGQISYEQYF	TGTGCCAGCAGCCGGGGACAGATCTCCTACGAGCAGTACTTC
TRBD1	few	TRBJ2-7	TRBV20-1	CSAPGQGSPYEQYF	TGCAGTGCTCCGGGACAGGGAAGCCCCTACGAGCAGTACTTC
-	-	TRBJ2-7	TRBV5-1	CASSLSPVGVGYEQYF	TGCGCCAGCAGCTTGTCTCCAGTCGGGGTCGGGTACGAGCAGTACTTC
TRBD2	-	TRBJ2-5	TRBV12-3/TRBV12-4	CASRLAGYQETQYF	TGTGCCAGCAGACTAGCGGGATATCAAGAGACCCAGTACTTC
TRBD2	few	TRBJ2-7	TRBV3-1	CASSQDEVLAGAQYF	TGTGCCAGCAGCCAAGACGAGGTACTAGCGGGAGCCCAGTACTTC
TRBD1	-	TRBJ1-1	TRBV3-1	CASSPRTGQTLNTEAFF	TGTGCCAGCAGCCCCCGGACAGGGCAGACACTGAACACTGAAGCTTTCTTT
TRBD1	-	TRBJ2-7	TRBV7-9	CASSLVSGTGGYEQYF	TGTGCCAGCAGCTTAGTTTCAGGGACAGGGGGCTACGAGCAGTACTTC